The TCR beta chain described here comes from a study of T cell repertoires in cytomegalovirus infection. Overall study context: In public TCR beta signatures, there were indications of both CMV infection and matching HLA type.

The germline V gene encodes CDR1 DFQATT and CDR2 SNEGSKA (reference sequence). The CDR3 is 13 amino acids. Trimming shortened V by 3 bases and J by 1 base, and 9 bases separated the two germline ends. General study findings and limits: CMV carriers having the relevant HLA were flagged by cumulative public TCR beta family frequency. In two of eight donors, the top clonotype was HLA-C-restricted CMV-specific.

TCRdb used MiXCR to reprocess the reads, holding one entry per CDR3 protein. The sample has fewer than 550,000 distinct CDR3 sequences, about 11% seen once. On this clonotype itself: Antigen unknown.

The sequence came from a human donor in good health (CMV status not recorded). Some clones in this sample may be carry-over from other donors' samples. The specimen was PBMCs. The chain is built from TRBV20-1 and TRBJ1-1, with unresolved D. The CDR3 loop is CSASDSPNTEAFF. Written as DNA, the CDR3 is TGCAGTGCTAGCGACTCACCGAACACTGAAGCTTTCTTT.